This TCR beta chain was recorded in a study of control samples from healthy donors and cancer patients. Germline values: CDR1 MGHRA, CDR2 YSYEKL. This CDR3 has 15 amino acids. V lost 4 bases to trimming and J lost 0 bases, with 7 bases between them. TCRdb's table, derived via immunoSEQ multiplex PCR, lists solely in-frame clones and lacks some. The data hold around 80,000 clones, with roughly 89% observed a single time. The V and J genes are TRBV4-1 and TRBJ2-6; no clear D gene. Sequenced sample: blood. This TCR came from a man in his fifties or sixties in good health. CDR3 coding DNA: TGCGCCAGCAGCCTTTTGGGCTCTGGGGCCAACGTCCTGACTTTC. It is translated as CASSLLGSGANVLTF.